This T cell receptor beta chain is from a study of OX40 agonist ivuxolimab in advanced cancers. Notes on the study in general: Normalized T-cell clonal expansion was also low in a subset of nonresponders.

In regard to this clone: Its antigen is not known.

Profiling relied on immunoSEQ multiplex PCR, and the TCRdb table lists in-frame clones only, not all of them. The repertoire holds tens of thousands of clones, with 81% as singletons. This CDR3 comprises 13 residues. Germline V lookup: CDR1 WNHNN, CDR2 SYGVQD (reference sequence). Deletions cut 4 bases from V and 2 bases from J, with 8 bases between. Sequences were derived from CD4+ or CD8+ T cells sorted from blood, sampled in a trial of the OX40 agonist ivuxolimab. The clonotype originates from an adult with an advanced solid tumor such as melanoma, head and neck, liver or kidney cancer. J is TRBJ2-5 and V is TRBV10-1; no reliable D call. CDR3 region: CASSGAAQETQYF. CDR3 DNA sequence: TGCGCCAGCAGTGGGGCGGCTCAAGAGACCCAGTACTTC.